The rows below give T cell receptor beta chains drawn from one sample of a study of PD-L1 blockade in urothelial cancer. TCRdb keeps only in-frame clones here, not all; method: immunoSEQ multiplex PCR. Altogether 53,000 or so clones are present, 88% being singletons, with the ten largest covering 2.4%. The sequences come from PBMCs, collected around atezolizumab (anti-PD-L1) treatment. These receptor sequences come from a man aged 60-69 years with urothelial cancer. Both conserved end residues are trimmed from each CDR3. Each record gives: J gene, V gene, CDR3 length, CDR3 protein.

J: TRBJ1-2; V: TRBV9; length: 10; CDR3: ASSVTGTGYT
J: TRBJ1-2; V: TRBV6-4; length: 14; CDR3: ASSDDRTGRKNGYT
J: TRBJ2-5; V: TRBV11-2; length: 13; CDR3: ASSPLDRGQETQY
J: TRBJ1-2; V: TRBV5-4; length: 11; CDR3: ASSETGLYGYT
J: TRBJ1-2; V: TRBV28; length: 10; CDR3: ASARQAYGYT
J: TRBJ1-3; V: TRBV7-2; length: 11; CDR3: ASSFISGNTIY
J: TRBJ2-7; V: TRBV9; length: 12; CDR3: ASSVGREYHEQY
J: TRBJ1-1; V: TRBV4-1; length: 14; CDR3: ASSQVVTGGKTEAF
J: TRBJ1-2; V: TRBV5-1; length: 13; CDR3: ASSLDLQGARGYT
J: TRBJ2-5; V: TRBV4-3; length: 18; CDR3: ASSQDVISGRRGGQETQY
J: TRBJ1-2; V: TRBV27; length: 16; CDR3: ASSSSRGGIRANYGYT
J: TRBJ1-2; V: TRBV7-2; length: 13; CDR3: ASSLSQGINYGYT
J: TRBJ1-1; V: TRBV19; length: 13; CDR3: ASSRLGSSGTEAF
J: TRBJ1-2; V: TRBV18; length: 12; CDR3: ASSPPGGYYGYT
J: TRBJ2-3; V: TRBV6-5; length: 13; CDR3: ASSNGGQGGDTQY
J: TRBJ1-1; V: TRBV19; length: 12; CDR3: ASSITVRVSEAF
J: TRBJ2-7; V: TRBV5-1; length: 14; CDR3: ASSPGTGVASYEQY
J: TRBJ1-2; V: TRBV9; length: 11; CDR3: ASSDGEYYGYT
J: TRBJ2-7; V: TRBV6-5; length: 13; CDR3: ASSYSVAGASEQY
J: TRBJ2-1; V: TRBV6-1; length: 14; CDR3: ASSEGGAGLALEQF
J: TRBJ2-7; V: TRBV10-1; length: 12; CDR3: ASSERGRDGEQY
J: TRBJ2-1; V: TRBV29-1; length: 12; CDR3: SVYGTGVYNEQF
J: TRBJ2-7; V: TRBV6-5; length: 13; CDR3: ASSYSRDRDYEQY
J: TRBJ2-3; V: TRBV4-3; length: 12; CDR3: ASSPNNAADTQY
J: TRBJ2-4; V: TRBV5-6; length: 15; CDR3: ASSSGSGRVAKNIQY
J: TRBJ1-1; V: TRBV6-5; length: 12; CDR3: ASRTGGVNTEAF
J: TRBJ2-3; V: TRBV19; length: 11; CDR3: ASSIGLADTQY
J: TRBJ1-1; V: TRBV27; length: 9; CDR3: ATRRETEAF
J: TRBJ1-5; V: TRBV19; length: 12; CDR3: ASSFAGTGQPQH
J: TRBJ1-2; V: TRBV6-1; length: 12; CDR3: ASAEVEADYGYT